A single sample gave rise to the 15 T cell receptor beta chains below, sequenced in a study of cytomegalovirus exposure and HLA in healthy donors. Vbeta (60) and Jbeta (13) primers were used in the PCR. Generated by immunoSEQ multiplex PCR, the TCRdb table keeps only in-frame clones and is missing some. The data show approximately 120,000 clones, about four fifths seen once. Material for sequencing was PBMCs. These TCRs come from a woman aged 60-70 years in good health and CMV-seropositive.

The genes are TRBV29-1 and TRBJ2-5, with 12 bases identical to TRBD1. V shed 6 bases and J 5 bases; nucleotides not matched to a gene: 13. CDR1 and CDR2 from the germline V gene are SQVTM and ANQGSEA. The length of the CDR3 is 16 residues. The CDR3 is CSVSGQGASITETQYF. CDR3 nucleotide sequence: TGCAGCGTCTCGGGACAGGGGGCGTCAATAACTGAGACCCAGTACTTC.

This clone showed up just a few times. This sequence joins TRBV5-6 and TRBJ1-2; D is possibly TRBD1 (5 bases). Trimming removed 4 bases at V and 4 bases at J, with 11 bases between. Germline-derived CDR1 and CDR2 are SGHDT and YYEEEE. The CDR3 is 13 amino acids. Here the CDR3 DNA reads TGTGCCAGCAGCGCGACAGAGACCTATGGCTACACCTTC. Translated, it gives CASSATETYGYTF.

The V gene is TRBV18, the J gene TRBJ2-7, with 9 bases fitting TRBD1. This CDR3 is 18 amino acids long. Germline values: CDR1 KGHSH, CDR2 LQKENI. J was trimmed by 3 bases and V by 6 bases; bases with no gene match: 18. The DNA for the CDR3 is TGTGCCAGCTCTCGCACGACAACCGGGACAGGGTCCGGCTACGAGCAGTACTTC. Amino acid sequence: CASSRTTTGTGSGYEQYF.

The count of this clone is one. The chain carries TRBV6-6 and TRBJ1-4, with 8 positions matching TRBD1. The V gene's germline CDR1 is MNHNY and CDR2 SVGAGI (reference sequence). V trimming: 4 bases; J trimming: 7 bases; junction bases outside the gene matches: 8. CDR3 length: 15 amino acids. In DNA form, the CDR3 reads TGTGCCAGCAGTTCCCAACAGGGGGTGGGTGAAAAACTGTTTTTT. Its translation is CASSSQQGVGEKLFF.

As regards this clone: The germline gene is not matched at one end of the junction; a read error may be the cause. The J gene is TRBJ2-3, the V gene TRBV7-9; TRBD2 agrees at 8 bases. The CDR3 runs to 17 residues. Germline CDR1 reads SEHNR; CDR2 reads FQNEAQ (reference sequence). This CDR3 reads CSSSFNPAREVVDTQYF. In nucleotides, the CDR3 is TGTTCCAGCAGCTTTAACCCAGCGCGGGAGGTTGTAGATACGCAGTATTTT.

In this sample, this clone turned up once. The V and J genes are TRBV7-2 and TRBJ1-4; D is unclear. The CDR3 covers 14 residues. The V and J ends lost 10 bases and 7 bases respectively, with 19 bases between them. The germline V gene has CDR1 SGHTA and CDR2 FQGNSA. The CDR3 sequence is CATSLRVAGEKLFF. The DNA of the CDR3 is TGTGCCACCTCGCTACGGGTGGCTGGTGAAAAACTGTTTTTT.

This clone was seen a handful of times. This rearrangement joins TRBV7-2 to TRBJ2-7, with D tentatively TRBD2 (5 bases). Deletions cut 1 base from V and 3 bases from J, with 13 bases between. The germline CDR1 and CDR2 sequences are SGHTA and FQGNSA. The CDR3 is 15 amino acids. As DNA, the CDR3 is TGTGCCAGCAGCTTAGACGTCAACAGCGGCTACGAGCAGTACTTC. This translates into CASSLDVNSGYEQYF.

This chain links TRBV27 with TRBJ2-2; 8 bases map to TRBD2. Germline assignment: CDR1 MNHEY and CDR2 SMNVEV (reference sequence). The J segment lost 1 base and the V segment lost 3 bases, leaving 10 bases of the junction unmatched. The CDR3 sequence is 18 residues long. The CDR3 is CASSFNEREWVNTGELFF. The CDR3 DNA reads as TGTGCCAGCAGTTTCAACGAGCGGGAGTGGGTGAACACCGGGGAGCTGTTTTTT.

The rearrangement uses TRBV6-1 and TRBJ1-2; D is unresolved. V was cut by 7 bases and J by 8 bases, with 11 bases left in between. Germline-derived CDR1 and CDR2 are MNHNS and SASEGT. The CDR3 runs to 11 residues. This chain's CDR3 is CASTLSRGYTF. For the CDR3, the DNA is TGTGCCAGCACTCTCTCCCGGGGCTACACCTTC.

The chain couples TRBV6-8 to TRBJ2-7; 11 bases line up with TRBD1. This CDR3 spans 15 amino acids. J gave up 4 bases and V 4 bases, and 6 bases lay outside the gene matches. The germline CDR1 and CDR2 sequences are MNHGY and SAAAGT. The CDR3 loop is CASSFGQGAGYEQYF. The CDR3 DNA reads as TGTGCCAGCAGTTTCGGACAGGGGGCTGGGTACGAGCAGTACTTC.

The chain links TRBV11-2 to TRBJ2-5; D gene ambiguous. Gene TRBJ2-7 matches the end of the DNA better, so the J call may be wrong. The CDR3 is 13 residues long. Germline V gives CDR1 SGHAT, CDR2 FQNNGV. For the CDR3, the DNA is TGTGCCAGCAGCTTAGGCAGGCTCTACGAGCAGTACTTC. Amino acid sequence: CASSLGRLYEQYF.

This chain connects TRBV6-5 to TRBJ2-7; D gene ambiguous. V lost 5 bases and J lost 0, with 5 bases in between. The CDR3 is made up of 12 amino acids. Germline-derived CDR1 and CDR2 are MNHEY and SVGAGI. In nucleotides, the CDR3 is TGTGCCAGCAGTCTAAGCTCCTACGAGCAGTACTTC. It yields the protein CASSLSSYEQYF.

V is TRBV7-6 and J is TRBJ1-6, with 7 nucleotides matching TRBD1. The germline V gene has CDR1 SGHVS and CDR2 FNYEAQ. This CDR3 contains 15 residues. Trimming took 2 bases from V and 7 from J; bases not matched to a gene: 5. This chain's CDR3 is CASSLSGTANSPLHF. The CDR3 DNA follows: TGTGCCAGCAGCTTATCCGGGACAGCAAATTCACCCCTCCACTTT. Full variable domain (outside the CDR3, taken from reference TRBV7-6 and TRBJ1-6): GAGVSQSPRYKVTKRGQDVALRCDPISGHVSLYWYRQALGQGPEFLTYFNYEAQQDKSGLPNDRFSAERPEGSISTLTIQRTEQRDSAMYRCASSLSGTANSPLHFGNGTRLTVT.

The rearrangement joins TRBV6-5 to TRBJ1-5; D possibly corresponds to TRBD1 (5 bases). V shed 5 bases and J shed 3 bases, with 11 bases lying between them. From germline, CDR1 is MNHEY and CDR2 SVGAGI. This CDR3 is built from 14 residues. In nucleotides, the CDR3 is TGTGCCAGCAGTGAAACGACAGTCAATCAGCCCCAGCATTTT. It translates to CASSETTVNQPQHF.

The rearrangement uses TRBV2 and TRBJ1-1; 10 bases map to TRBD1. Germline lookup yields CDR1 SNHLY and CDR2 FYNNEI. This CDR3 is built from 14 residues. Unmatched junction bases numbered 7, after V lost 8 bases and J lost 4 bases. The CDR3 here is CASGQGGRSTEAFF. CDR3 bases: TGTGCCAGCGGACAGGGGGGACGTAGCACTGAAGCTTTCTTT.